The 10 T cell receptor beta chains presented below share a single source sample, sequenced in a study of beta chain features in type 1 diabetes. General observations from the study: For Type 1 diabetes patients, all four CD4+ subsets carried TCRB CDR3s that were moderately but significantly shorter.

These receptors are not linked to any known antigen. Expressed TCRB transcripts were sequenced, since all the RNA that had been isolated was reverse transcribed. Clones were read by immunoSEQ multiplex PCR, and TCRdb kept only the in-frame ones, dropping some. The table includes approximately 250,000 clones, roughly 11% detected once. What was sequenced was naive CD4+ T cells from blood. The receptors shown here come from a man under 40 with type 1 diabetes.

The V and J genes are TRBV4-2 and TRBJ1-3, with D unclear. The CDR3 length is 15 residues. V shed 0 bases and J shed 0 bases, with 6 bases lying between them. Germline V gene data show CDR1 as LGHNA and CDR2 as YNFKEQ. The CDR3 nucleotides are TGTGCCAGCAGCCAAGAGGGGAGCTCTGGAAACACCATATATTTT. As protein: CASSQEGSSGNTIYF.

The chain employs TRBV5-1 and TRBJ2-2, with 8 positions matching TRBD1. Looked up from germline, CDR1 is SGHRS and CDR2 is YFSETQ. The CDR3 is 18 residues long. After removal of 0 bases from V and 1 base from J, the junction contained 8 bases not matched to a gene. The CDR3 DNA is TGCGCCAGCAGCTTGGACCTGTCCGGGACAGGGAACACCGGGGAGCTGTTTTTT. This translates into CASSLDLSGTGNTGELFF.

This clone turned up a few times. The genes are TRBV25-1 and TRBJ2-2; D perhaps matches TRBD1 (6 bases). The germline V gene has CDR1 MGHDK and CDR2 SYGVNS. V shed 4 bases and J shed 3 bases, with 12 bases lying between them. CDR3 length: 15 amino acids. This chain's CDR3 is CASSVTGRYTGELFF. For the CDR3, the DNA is TGTGCCAGCAGTGTAACAGGGCGATACACCGGGGAGCTGTTTTTT.

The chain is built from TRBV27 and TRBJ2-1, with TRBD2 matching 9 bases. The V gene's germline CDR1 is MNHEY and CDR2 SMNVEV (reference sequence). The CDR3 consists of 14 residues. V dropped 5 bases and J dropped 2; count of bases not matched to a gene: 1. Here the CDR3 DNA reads TGTGCCAGCAGTCGCGGGGGGGCCTACAATGAGCAGTTCTTC. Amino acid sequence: CASSRGGAYNEQFF.

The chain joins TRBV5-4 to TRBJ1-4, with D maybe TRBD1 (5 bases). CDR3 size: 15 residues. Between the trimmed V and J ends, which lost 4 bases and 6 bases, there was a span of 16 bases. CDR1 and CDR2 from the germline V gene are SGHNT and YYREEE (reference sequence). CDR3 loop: CASSPTTPGHEKLFF. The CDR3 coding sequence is TGTGCCAGCAGCCCTACGACACCAGGGCATGAAAAACTGTTTTTT.

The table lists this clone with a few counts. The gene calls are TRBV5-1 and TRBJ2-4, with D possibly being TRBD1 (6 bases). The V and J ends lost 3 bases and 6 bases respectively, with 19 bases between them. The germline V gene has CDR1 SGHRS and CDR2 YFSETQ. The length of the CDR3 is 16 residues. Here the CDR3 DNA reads TGCGCCAGCAGCTCGGGCCAGACAGGCGGGCTAAACATTCAGTACTTC. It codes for CASSSGQTGGLNIQYF.

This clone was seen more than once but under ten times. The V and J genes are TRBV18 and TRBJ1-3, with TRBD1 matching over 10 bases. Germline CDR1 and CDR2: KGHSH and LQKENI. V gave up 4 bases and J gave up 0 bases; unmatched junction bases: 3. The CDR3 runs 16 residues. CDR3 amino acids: CASSLGQGNSGNTIYF. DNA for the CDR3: TGTGCCAGCTCACTGGGACAGGGGAACTCTGGAAACACCATATATTTT.

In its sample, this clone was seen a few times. CDR3 sequence reads: CASRDRGYEQYF. The CDR3 DNA is TGTGCCAGCCGGGACAGGGGCTACGAGCAGTACTTC. This chain connects TRBV19 to TRBJ2-7; 10 bases map to TRBD1. The CDR3 length is 12 residues. V lost 9 bases and J lost 3; bases outside the gene matches: 2. Germline V gene lookup returns CDR1 LNHDA and CDR2 SQIVND (reference sequence). The complete variable domain, with remaining parts taken from reference TRBV19 and TRBJ2-7, reads DGGITQSPKYLFRKEGQNVTLSCEQNLNHDAMYWYRQDPGQGLRLIYYSQIVNDFQKGDIAEGYSVSREKKESFPLTVTSAQKNPTAFYLCASRDRGYEQYFGPGTRLTVT.

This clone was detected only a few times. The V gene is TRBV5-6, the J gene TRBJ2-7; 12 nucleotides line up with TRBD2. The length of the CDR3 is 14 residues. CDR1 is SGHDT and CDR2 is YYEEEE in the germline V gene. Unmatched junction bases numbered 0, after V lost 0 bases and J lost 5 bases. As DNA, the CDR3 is TGTGCCAGCAGCTTGGGACTAGCGGGGGACGAGCAGTACTTC. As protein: CASSLGLAGDEQYF.

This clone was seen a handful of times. CDR3 region: CASSLRWGPTDTQYF. CDR3 sequence (DNA): TGTGCCAGCAGCTTAAGGTGGGGGCCCACAGATACGCAGTATTTT. The chain couples TRBV7-2 to TRBJ2-3; D might be TRBD1 (6 bases). The CDR3 has 15 residues. Germline CDR1 is SGHTA and CDR2 is FQGNSA. Trimming cost V 2 bases and J 2 bases, with 11 bases left between them.